This T cell receptor (beta chain) was found in a study of radiotherapy plus CTLA-4 blockade in lung cancer. CDR3 length: 15 residues. Germline V gives CDR1 MNHNS, CDR2 SASEGT. The V end lost 6 bases, the J end lost 0 bases, and 15 bases lay between the germline ends. The table came from immunoSEQ multiplex PCR; TCRdb's copy has only in-frame clones and leaves some out. The table includes some 50,000 clones, roughly 80% detected once. The material was peripheral blood, obtained from a patient treated with radiotherapy plus ipilimumab. This receptor was identified in a human donor with non-small cell lung cancer who had a partial response to radiotherapy plus ipilimumab. This sequence joins TRBV6-1 and TRBJ2-7; TRBD1 is a possible D gene (6 bases). The CDR3 region is CASRRDRLISYEQYF. The CDR3 DNA follows: TGTGCCAGCAGACGCGACAGGTTGATCTCCTACGAGCAGTACTTC.